This T cell receptor beta chain was sequenced during a study of OX40 agonist ivuxolimab in advanced cancers. As for the study in general: At doses from 0.01 to 10 mg/kg, patients were given intravenous ivuxolimab every 2 weeks.

With respect to this clone: Its cognate antigen is unknown.

Study-level results: A proportion of nonresponders additionally exhibited low normalized T-cell clonal expansion. Within 6 weeks, CD4+ and CD8+ blood T cells expanded clonally at 0.1 to 3.0 mg/kg.

The repertoire was sequenced with immunoSEQ multiplex PCR; TCRdb's copy has only in-frame clones and lacks some. The repertoire includes some 85,000 clones, about nine tenths of them detected once, and just under 0.25% sits in the top ten. The CDR3 sequence is 14 residues long. Between the trimmed V and J ends, which lost 7 bases and 6 bases, there was a span of 19 bases. Germline values: CDR1 MNHEY, CDR2 SVGAGI. This sample comprised CD4+ or CD8+ T cells sorted from blood, obtained in a trial of the OX40 agonist ivuxolimab. V and J are TRBV6-5 and TRBJ2-7; D unresolved. The source of this sequence is an adult with an advanced solid tumor such as melanoma, head and neck, liver or kidney cancer. The CDR3 DNA reads as TGTGCCAGCACCAAGACCCGACGCTGGGGCGAGCAGTACTTC. Translating gives CASTKTRRWGEQYF.